The TCR beta chain under discussion was sequenced for a study of T cell repertoires in cytomegalovirus infection. V shed 1 base, J shed 3 bases, and the junction held 5 bases outside the gene matches. The CDR3 extends over 16 amino acids. Germline CDR1 SGHTA, CDR2 FQGNSA. This clonotype was observed at least ten times. Its antigen is currently unknown. One entry per CDR3 protein results from TCRdb running MiXCR on the reads. The repertoire holds just under 500,000 distinct CDR3 sequences, with 33% as singletons. The sequences come from cultured PBMCs, collected from culture after CMV antigen stimulation. The clonotype comes from a human donor in good health (CMV status not recorded). Some clones in this sample may be carry-over from other donors' samples. The V and J genes are TRBV7-2 and TRBJ2-1; 8 bases align to TRBD2. The CDR3 spells CASSLVSGTGYNEQFF. As DNA, the CDR3 is TGTGCCAGCAGCTTAGTTAGCGGGACTGGCTACAATGAGCAGTTCTTC.